Listed below are T cell receptor beta chains from one sample, sequenced in a study of STAT5B mutations in CD4+ large granular lymphocyte leukemia. This table comes from immunoSEQ multiplex PCR, and its TCRdb copy is limited to in-frame clones, with some not included. This table has some 34,000 clones, approximately 82% appearing once. The sequenced sample was CD4+ T cells from blood buffy coats. The receptor source for this set is a human donor in good health. The CDR3 runs from the conserved cysteine through the conserved F or W. A D gene is named only where the DNA matches it firmly. Where a row states a size, it is once, few, many or the class of an expanded clone; other rows omit it.

d_gene | j_gene | abundance | v_gene | len | CDR3nt | CDR3aa
TRBD1 | TRBJ2-2 | few | TRBV29-1 | 11 | TGCAGCGTGCAGGGGGCCGGGGAGCTGTTTTTT | CSVQGAGELFF
NA | TRBJ1-6 | NA | TRBV29-1 | 13 | TGCGCTGTGGGTCCTGACTATAATTCACCCCTCCACTTT | CAVGPDYNSPLHF
NA | TRBJ1-5 | NA | TRBV6-1 | 15 | TGTGCCAGCAGTGAATCCAGGGCTCGCAATCAGCCCCAGCATTTT | CASSESRARNQPQHF
NA | TRBJ1-5 | NA | TRBV10-3 | 12 | TGTGCCATCAGTGATCAGAATCAGCCCCAGCATTTT | CAISDQNQPQHF
NA | TRBJ2-3 | medium-sized | TRBV6-6 | 14 | TGTGCCAGCAGGAGGGGAGAGGATACAGATACGCAGTATTTT | CASRRGEDTDTQYF
TRBD1 | TRBJ1-1 | few | TRBV5-4 | 14 | TGTGCCAGCAGCTCAGGACAGGGCGGCACTGAAGCTTTCTTT | CASSSGQGGTEAFF
TRBD1 | TRBJ1-2 | NA | TRBV7-3 | 15 | TGTGCCAGCAGCTTAGGGGACAGGGGGCTGGGTGGCTACACCTTC | CASSLGDRGLGGYTF
TRBD2 | TRBJ2-1 | NA | TRBV4-2 | 16 | TGTGCCAGCAGCCAGCCTACAGCGGGAGCGGACAATGAGCAGTTCTTC | CASSQPTAGADNEQFF
NA | TRBJ1-5 | few | TRBV2 | 14 | TGTGCCAGCAGTGAAGTTGTGTCGGCTCAGCCCCAGCATTTT | CASSEVVSAQPQHF
TRBD2 | TRBJ2-1 | NA | TRBV7-2 | 15 | TGTGCCAGCAATCCGGGACTAGCGGTTTACAATGAGCAGTTCTTC | CASNPGLAVYNEQFF
NA | TRBJ2-5 | NA | TRBV6-1 | 15 | TGTGCTATCACATGGTCTAGAGGGGACCAAGAGACCCAGTACTTC | CAITWSRGDQETQYF
TRBD2 | TRBJ2-1 | few | TRBV14 | 13 | TGTGCCAGCAGCCAAGTTACTAGCGATGAGCAGTTCTTC | CASSQVTSDEQFF
TRBD1 | TRBJ1-4 | NA | TRBV6-6 | 15 | TGTGCCAGCAGACCCCCGACAGGGTGGTCTGAAAAACTGTTTTTT | CASRPPTGWSEKLFF
TRBD2 | TRBJ2-3 | NA | TRBV5-6 | 15 | TGTGCCAGCAGCCCACGACTAGCGGGAATGAATACGCAGTATTTT | CASSPRLAGMNTQYF
TRBD2 | TRBJ2-2 | NA | TRBV2 | 14 | TGTGCCAGCATCCCCGGGAGGGGGACCGGGGAGCTGTTTTTT | CASIPGRGTGELFF
NA | TRBJ2-2 | NA | TRBV7-9 | 17 | TGTGCCAGCAGCCGTGGAGAATGGGGGGCGTACACCGGGGAGCTGTTTTTT | CASSRGEWGAYTGELFF
TRBD1 | TRBJ1-5 | NA | TRBV5-4 | 15 | TGTGCCAGCAGCTTGGCCGGGACAGGGACGCAGCCCCAGCATTTT | CASSLAGTGTQPQHF
NA | TRBJ1-1 | few | TRBV25-1 | 11 | TGTGCCAGCAGAGAAGACACTGAAGCTTTCTTT | CASREDTEAFF
TRBD1 | TRBJ2-1 | NA | TRBV11-3 | 17 | TGTGCCAGCAGCCAGGGTTTGACAAGACAGGGGGTAAATGAGCAGTTCTTC | CASSQGLTRQGVNEQFF
TRBD1 | TRBJ1-3 | NA | TRBV28 | 14 | TGTGCCAGCAGTTCTCGGGACAGCGGAAACACCATATATTTT | CASSSRDSGNTIYF
NA | TRBJ1-2 | NA | TRBV7-8 | 16 | TGTGCCAGCAGCTTAGGCGTAGGGATCTCTAACTATGGCTACACCTTC | CASSLGVGISNYGYTF
NA | TRBJ1-5 | NA | TRBV11-3 | 13 | TGTGCCAGCAGGCCAGGGTCCCCTCGAACCCAGCATTTT | CASRPGSPRTQHF
NA | TRBJ1-6 | NA | TRBV7-2 | 15 | TGTGCCAGCAGCTCCAGGGTCTCCTATAATTCACCCCTCCACTTT | CASSSRVSYNSPLHF
NA | TRBJ2-2 | few | TRBV2 | 17 | TGTGCCAGCAGTGAAGGTCCAGCGGGTTGGAACACCGGGGAGCTGTTTTTT | CASSEGPAGWNTGELFF
NA | TRBJ2-5 | NA | TRBV7-7 | 12 | TGTGCCAGCAGCGCCGACTTCGGCGGCCAGTACTTC | CASSADFGGQYF
NA | TRBJ1-3 | NA | TRBV5-1 | 16 | TGCGCCAGCAGCTTCGGAGCGATCGTCTCTGGAAACACCATATATTTT | CASSFGAIVSGNTIYF
NA | TRBJ1-3 | NA | TRBV5-4 | 15 | TGTGCCAGCAGCCCTCCGGGGAACTCTGGAAACACCATATATTTT | CASSPPGNSGNTIYF
TRBD2 | TRBJ2-1 | NA | TRBV27 | 16 | TGTGCCAGCAGTCTAATCGGGACTAGCGACTACAATGAGCAGTTCTTC | CASSLIGTSDYNEQFF
NA | TRBJ1-1 | few | TRBV4-1 | 16 | TGCGCCAGCAGCCAAGCCCAACAGGGCATGAACACTGAAGCTTTCTTT | CASSQAQQGMNTEAFF
NA | TRBJ1-6 | few | TRBV7-3 | 14 | TGTGCCAGCAGCTTATTGGGGCAGACTTCACCCCTCCACTTT | CASSLLGQTSPLHF
TRBD1 | TRBJ2-1 | NA | TRBV15 | 17 | TGTGCCACCAGCAGAGGGTCAGCTACCGGGACAGGGAATGAGCAGTTCTTC | CATSRGSATGTGNEQFF
NA | TRBJ2-7 | NA | TRBV7-9 | 14 | TGTGCCAGCAGCCTTAATTCGCTCGGGGCCGAGCAGTACTTC | CASSLNSLGAEQYF
TRBD2 | TRBJ2-4 | NA | TRBV10-3 | 14 | TGTGCCATCAGTGAGATTGAACTAGCGGGCATTCAGTACTTC | CAISEIELAGIQYF
TRBD1 | TRBJ2-7 | few | TRBV5-1 | 15 | TGCGCCAGCAGCTTGGCGATACAGGGGCCCTACGAGCAGTACTTC | CASSLAIQGPYEQYF
NA | TRBJ1-1 | NA | TRBV29-1 | 14 | TGCAGCGTTGAAGATCGAGCAGGGAACACTGAAGCTTTCTTT | CSVEDRAGNTEAFF
TRBD1 | TRBJ1-2 | few | TRBV6-5 | 13 | TGTGCCAGCAGCCGCCGACAGGGCCATGGCTACACCTTC | CASSRRQGHGYTF
NA | TRBJ2-2 | NA | TRBV18 | 16 | TGTGCCAGCTCACCATACTCACTACTAAGCACCGGGGAGCTGTTTTTT | CASSPYSLLSTGELFF
NA | TRBJ2-7 | NA | TRBV18 | 17 | TGTGCCAGCTCACCGGCGGTGGTAGGAGCATCCTGGGGCGAGCAGTACTTC | CASSPAVVGASWGEQYF
NA | TRBJ1-1 | once | TRBV7-9 | 15 | TGTGCCAGCAGCTCAGGGGTTGTGGAGAACACTGAAGCTTTCTTT | CASSSGVVENTEAFF
NA | TRBJ1-3 | NA | TRBV5-5 | 12 | TGTGCCAGCAGCTCGACCGCGGACACCATATATTTT | CASSSTADTIYF
TRBD2 | TRBJ2-5 | NA | TRBV7-2 | 15 | TGTGCCAGCAGCTTAAACGGGGGGTTCATAGAGACCCAGTACTTC | CASSLNGGFIETQYF
NA | TRBJ1-2 | NA | TRBV7-8 | 13 | TGTGCCAGCACCCCTGACACCGAATATGGCTACACCTTC | CASTPDTEYGYTF
TRBD2 | TRBJ2-1 | NA | TRBV18 | 16 | TGTGCCAGCTCACCGGCGCTAGCGGGGGGGATTAATGAGCAGTTCTTC | CASSPALAGGINEQFF
NA | TRBJ2-1 | once | TRBV11-2 | 16 | TGTGCCAGCAGCTTCGCGAGTTTTGGGCCAAACAATGAGCAGTTCTTC | CASSFASFGPNNEQFF
NA | TRBJ1-4 | NA | TRBV7-9 | 14 | TGTGCCAGCAGCTTAAATCCAACTAATGAAAAACTGTTTTTT | CASSLNPTNEKLFF
NA | TRBJ2-1 | NA | TRBV18 | 14 | TGTGCCAGCTCACGTTCCTACAGGGAAGATGAGCAGTTCTTC | CASSRSYREDEQFF
NA | TRBJ1-6 | NA | TRBV9 | 15 | TGTGCCAGCAGCGCCCGGGACACGAATAATTCACCCCTCCACTTT | CASSARDTNNSPLHF
NA | TRBJ1-2 | NA | TRBV7-8 | 15 | TGTGCCAGCAGCTCAGGTGTGGAGGGTACGAGTGTGGGGACCTTC | CASSSGVEGTSVGTF
NA | TRBJ2-5 | NA | TRBV5-1 | 15 | TGCGCCAGCAGCCCTGCCGAAACCTCGGGCGAGACCCAGTACTTC | CASSPAETSGETQYF
NA | TRBJ1-2 | NA | TRBV5-6 | 15 | TGTGCCAGCAGCTTGGACGGTCCCCGGGCTCGAGGGAGCACCTTC | CASSLDGPRARGSTF
NA | TRBJ1-2 | NA | TRBV5-1 | 14 | TGCGCCAGCAGCCTCGGTCGTACGGCGGGAGGCTACACCTTC | CASSLGRTAGGYTF
NA | TRBJ2-4 | once | TRBV5-5 | 12 | TGTGCCAGCAGCCCGGTAAAAAACATTCAGTACTTC | CASSPVKNIQYF
NA | TRBJ2-3 | NA | TRBV15 | 15 | TGTGCCACCAGCAGAGATTCGCGGAGCACAGATACGCAGTATTTT | CATSRDSRSTDTQYF
NA | TRBJ1-1 | NA | TRBV29-1 | 12 | TGCAGCGTCGATGAAAAGAACACTGAAGCTTTCTTT | CSVDEKNTEAFF
TRBD1 | TRBJ1-1 | few | TRBV20-1 | 11 | TGCAGAGGACAGGCGGGGACTGAAGCTTTCTTT | CRGQAGTEAFF
NA | TRBJ1-2 | NA | TRBV5-1 | 15 | TGCGCCAGCAGCTTGGAGTCAGGGTCTAACTATGGCTACACCTTC | CASSLESGSNYGYTF
NA | TRBJ2-4 | once | TRBV19 | 13 | TGTGCCAGTGGGAGCGGCCCCAAAAACATTCAGTACTTC | CASGSGPKNIQYF